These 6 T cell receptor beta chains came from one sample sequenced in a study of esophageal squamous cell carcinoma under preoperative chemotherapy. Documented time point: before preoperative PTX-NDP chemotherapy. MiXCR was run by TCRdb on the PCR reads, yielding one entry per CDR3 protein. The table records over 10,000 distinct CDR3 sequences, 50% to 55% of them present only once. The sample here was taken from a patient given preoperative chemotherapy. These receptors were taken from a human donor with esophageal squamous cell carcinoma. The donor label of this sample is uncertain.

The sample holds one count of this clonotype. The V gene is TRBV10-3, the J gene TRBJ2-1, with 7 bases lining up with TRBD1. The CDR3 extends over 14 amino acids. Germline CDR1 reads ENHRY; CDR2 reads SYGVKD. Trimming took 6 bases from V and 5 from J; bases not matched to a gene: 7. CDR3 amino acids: CAIRGGTDHNEQFF. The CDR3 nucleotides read TGTGCCATCAGGGGTGGGACAGACCACAATGAGCAGTTCTTC.

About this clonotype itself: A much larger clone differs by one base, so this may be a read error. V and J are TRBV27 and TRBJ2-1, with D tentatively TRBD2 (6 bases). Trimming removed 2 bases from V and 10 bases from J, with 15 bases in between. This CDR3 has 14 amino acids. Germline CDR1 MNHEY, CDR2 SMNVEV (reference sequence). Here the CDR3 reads CASSLISGGSEQFF. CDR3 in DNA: TGTGCCAGCAGTTTAATCTCTGGAGGGAGCGAGCAGTTCTTC.

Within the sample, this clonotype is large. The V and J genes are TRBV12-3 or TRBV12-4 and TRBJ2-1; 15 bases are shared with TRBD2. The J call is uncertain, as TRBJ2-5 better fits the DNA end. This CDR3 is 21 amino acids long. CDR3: CASSFGTGVGLAGGRGETQYF. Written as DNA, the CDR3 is TGTGCCAGCAGTTTTGGGACAGGGGTCGGACTAGCGGGAGGGAGGGGGGAGACCCAGTACTTC.

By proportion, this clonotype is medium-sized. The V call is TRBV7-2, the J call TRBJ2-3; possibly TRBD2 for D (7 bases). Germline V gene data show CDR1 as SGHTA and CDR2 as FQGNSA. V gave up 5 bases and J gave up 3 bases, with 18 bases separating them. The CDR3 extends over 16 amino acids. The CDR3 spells CASSPQGGRGTDTQYF. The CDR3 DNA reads TGTGCCAGCAGCCCACAGGGAGGGAGAGGGACAGATACGCAGTATTTT.

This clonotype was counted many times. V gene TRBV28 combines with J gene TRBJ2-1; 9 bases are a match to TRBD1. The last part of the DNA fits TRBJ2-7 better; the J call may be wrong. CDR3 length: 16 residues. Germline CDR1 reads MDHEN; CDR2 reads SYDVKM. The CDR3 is CASSSPSGQGFHEQYF. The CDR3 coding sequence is TGTGCCAGCAGTTCACCGTCGGGACAGGGTTTCCACGAGCAGTACTTC.

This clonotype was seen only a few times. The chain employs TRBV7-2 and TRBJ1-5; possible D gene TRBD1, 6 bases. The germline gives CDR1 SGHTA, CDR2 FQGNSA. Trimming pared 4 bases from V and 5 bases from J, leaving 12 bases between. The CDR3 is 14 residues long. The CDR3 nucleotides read TGTGCCAGCAGCTCAGGGGATGCTTATCAGCCCCAGCATTTT. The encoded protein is CASSSGDAYQPQHF.